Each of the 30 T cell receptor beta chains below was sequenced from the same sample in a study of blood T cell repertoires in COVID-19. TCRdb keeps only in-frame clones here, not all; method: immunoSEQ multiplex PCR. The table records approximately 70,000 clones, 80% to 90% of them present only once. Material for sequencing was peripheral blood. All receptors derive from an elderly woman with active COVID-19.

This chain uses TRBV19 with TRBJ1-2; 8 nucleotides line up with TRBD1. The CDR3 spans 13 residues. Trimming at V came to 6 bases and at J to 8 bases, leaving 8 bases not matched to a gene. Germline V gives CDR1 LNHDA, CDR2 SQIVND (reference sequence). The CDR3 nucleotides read TGTGCCAGTAGAGGACAGGGAGGGCACGGCTACACCTTC. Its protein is CASRGQGGHGYTF.

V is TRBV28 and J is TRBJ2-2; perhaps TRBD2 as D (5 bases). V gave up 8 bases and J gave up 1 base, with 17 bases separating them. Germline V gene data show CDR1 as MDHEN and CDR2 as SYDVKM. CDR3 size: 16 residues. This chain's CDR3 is CASEEKGSENTGELFF. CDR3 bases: TGTGCCAGCGAGGAGAAGGGTAGCGAGAACACCGGGGAGCTGTTTTTT.

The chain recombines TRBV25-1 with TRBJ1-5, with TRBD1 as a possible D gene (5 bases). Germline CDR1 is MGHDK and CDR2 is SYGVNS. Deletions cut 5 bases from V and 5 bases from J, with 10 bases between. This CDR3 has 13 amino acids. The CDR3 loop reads CASSLGGDQPQHF. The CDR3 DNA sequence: TGTGCCAGCAGTCTCGGAGGGGATCAGCCCCAGCATTTT.

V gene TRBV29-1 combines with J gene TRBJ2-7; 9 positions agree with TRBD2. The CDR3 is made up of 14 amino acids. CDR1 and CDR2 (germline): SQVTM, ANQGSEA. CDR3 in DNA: TGCTGCGCCGGTGGGGCGGGAGGGCCGGGGGAGCAGTACTTC. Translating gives CCAGGAGGPGEQYF.

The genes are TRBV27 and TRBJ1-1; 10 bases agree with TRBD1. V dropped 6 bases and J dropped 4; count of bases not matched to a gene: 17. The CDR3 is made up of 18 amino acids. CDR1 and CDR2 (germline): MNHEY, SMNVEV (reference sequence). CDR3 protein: CASRDRDRGVGFSTEAFF. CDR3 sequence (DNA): TGTGCCAGCAGGGACCGGGACAGGGGAGTGGGTTTTTCCACTGAAGCTTTCTTT.

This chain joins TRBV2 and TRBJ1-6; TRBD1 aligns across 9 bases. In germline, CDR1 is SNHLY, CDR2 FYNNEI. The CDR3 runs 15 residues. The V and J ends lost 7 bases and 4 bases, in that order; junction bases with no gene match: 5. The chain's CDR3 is CASTRDRAYNSPLHF. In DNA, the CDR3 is TGTGCCAGCACCCGGGACAGGGCTTATAATTCACCCCTCCACTTT.

In DNA, the CDR3 is TGTGCCAGCAGTCCTAGTTACGCCGGGACAGGGGCAATGGAGACCCAGTACTTC. Protein sequence: CASSPSYAGTGAMETQYF. The chain combines TRBV28 with TRBJ2-5, with 10 positions matching TRBD1. There are 18 residues in the CDR3. Germline-derived CDR1 and CDR2 are MDHEN and SYDVKM. The ends lost 5 bases at V and 5 bases at J; junction bases unmatched: 17.

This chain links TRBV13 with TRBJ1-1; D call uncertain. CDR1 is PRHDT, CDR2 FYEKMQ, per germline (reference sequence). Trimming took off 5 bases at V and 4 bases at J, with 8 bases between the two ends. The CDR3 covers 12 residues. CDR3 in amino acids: CASSPGITEAFF. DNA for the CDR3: TGTGCCAGCAGCCCCGGTATCACTGAAGCTTTCTTT.

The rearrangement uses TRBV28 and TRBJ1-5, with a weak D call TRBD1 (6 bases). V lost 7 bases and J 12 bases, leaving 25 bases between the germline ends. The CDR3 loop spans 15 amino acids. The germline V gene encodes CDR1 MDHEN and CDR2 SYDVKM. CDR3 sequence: CASIPAGAGAGRQHF. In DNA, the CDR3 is TGTGCCAGCATCCCGGCAGGGGCAGGCGCGGGTCGCCAGCATTTT.

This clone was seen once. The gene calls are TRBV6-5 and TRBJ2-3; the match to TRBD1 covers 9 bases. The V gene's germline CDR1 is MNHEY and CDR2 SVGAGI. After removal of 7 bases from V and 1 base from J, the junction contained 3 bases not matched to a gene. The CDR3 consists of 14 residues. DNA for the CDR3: TGTGCCAGCACCCGGACAGGGGGCACAGATACGCAGTATTTT. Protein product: CASTRTGGTDTQYF.

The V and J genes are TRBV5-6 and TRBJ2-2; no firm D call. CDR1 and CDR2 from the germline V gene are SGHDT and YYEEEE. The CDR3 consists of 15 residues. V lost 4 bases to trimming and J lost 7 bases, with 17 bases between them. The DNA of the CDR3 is TGTGCCAGCAGCCCAAACCTAGGAAGTAACGGGGAGCTGTTTTTT. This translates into CASSPNLGSNGELFF.

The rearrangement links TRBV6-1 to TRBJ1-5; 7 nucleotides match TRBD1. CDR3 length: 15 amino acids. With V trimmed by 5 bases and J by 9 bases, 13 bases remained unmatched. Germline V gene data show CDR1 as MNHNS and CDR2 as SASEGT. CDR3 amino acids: CASSRDRPPRLPQHF. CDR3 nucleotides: TGTGCCAGCAGTAGGGACAGACCGCCTAGGTTGCCCCAGCATTTT.

CDR3 in amino acids: CASSYSRISYEQYF. CDR3 sequence (DNA): TGTGCCAGCAGTTACTCGCGGATCTCCTACGAGCAGTACTTC. The rearrangement links TRBV6-2 or TRBV6-3 to TRBJ2-7, with D uncertain. Germline CDR1 is MNHEY and CDR2 is SVGEGT. The CDR3 runs to 14 residues. The germline V and J ends were trimmed by 0 bases and 0 bases, with 6 bases remaining between them.

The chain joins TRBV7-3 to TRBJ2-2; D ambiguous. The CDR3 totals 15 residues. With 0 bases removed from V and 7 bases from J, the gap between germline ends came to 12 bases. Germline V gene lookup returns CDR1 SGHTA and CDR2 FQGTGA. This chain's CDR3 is CASSLTPGRRGELFF. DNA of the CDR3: TGTGCCAGCAGCTTAACCCCGGGTAGACGCGGGGAGCTGTTTTTT.

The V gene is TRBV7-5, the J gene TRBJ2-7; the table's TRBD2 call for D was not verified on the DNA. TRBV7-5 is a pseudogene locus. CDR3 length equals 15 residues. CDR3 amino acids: CVRSPLVGGPFEQYF. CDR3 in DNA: TGTGTCAGAAGCCCGCTCGTCGGGGGTCCTTTCGAGCAGTACTTC.

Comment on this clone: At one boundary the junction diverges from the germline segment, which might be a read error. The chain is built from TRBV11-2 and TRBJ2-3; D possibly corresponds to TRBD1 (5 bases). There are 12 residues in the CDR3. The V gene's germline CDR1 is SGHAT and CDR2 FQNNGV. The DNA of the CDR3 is TGTGCCAGCAGCTTAGGCCGGACATCCCGTAATTTT. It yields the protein CASSLGRTSRNF.

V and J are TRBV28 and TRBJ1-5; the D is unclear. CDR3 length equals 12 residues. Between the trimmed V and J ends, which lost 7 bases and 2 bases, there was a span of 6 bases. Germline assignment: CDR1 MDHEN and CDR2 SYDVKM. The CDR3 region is CASIRGNQPQHF. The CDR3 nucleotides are TGTGCCAGCATCCGGGGCAATCAGCCCCAGCATTTT.

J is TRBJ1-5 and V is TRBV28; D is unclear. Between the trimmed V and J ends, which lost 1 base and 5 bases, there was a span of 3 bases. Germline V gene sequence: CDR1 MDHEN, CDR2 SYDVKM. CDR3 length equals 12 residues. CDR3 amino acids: CASSLLDQPQHF. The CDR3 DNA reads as TGTGCCAGCAGTTTATTAGATCAGCCCCAGCATTTT.

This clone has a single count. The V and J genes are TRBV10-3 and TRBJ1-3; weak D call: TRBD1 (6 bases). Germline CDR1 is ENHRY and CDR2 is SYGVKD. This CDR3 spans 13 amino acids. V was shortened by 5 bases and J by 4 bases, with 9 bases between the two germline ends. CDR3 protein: CAISPTGGNTIYF. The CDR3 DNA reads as TGTGCCATCAGTCCTACAGGGGGAAACACCATATATTTT.

CDR3 DNA sequence: TGTGCCAGTAGTACCCCCCGTAGCGGGACAGGGTTCAATGAGCAGTTCTTC. It yields the protein CASSTPRSGTGFNEQFF. The chain is built from TRBV19 and TRBJ2-1; D may be TRBD1 (9 bases). The CDR3 sequence is 17 residues long. V gave up 4 bases and J gave up 6 bases, with 22 bases separating them. Germline V gene lookup returns CDR1 LNHDA and CDR2 SQIVND (reference sequence).

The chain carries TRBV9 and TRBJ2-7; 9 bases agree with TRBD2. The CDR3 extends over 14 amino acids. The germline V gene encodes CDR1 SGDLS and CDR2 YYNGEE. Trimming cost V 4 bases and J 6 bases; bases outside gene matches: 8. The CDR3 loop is CASSPYSGSREQYF. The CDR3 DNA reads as TGTGCCAGCAGCCCCTATAGCGGGAGCCGCGAGCAGTACTTC.

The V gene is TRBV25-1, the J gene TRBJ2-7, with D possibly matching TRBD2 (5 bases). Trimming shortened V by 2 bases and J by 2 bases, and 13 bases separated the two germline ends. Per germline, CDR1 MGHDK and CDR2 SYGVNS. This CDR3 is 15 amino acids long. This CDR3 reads CASSEGEPETYEQYF. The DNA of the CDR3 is TGTGCCAGCAGTGAAGGGGAGCCGGAAACCTACGAGCAGTACTTC.

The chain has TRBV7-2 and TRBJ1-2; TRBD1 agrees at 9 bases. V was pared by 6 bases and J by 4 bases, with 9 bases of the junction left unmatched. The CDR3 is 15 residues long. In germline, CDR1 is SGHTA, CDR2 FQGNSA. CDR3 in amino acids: CASSQTGGVTYGYTF. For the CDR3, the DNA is TGTGCCAGCAGTCAAACAGGGGGCGTCACCTATGGCTACACCTTC.

The CDR3 region is CASSSSGTSGDTQYF. The CDR3 nucleotides are TGTGCCAGCAGCTCCTCAGGGACTAGTGGAGATACGCAGTATTTT. The V and J genes are TRBV7-2 and TRBJ2-3, with TRBD2 matching 8 bases. There are 15 residues in the CDR3. In germline, CDR1 is SGHTA, CDR2 FQGNSA. Trimming at V came to 4 bases and at J to 5 bases, leaving 8 bases not matched to a gene.

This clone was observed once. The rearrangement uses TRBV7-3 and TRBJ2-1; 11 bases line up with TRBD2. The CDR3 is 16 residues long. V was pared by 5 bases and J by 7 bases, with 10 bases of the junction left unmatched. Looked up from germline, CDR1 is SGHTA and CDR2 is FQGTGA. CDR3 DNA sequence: TGTGCCAGCAGCCTTACTAGCGGGAGTAATTTGAATGAGCAGTTCTTC. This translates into CASSLTSGSNLNEQFF.

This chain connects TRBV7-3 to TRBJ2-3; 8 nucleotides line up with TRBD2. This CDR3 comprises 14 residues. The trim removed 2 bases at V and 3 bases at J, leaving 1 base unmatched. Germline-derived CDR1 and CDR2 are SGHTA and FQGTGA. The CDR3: CASSLAGGTDTQYF. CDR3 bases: TGTGCCAGCAGCTTAGCGGGAGGAACAGATACGCAGTATTTT.

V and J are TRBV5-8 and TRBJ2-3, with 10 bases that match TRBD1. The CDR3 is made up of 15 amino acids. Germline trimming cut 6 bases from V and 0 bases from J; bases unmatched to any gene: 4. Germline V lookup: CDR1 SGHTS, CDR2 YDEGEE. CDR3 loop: CASNDRGRSTDTQYF. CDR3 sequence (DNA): TGTGCCAGCAACGACAGGGGGCGAAGCACAGATACGCAGTATTTT.

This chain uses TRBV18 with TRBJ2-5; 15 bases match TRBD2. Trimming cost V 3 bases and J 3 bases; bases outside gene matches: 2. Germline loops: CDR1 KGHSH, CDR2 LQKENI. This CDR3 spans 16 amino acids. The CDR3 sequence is CASSPGTSGRKETQYF. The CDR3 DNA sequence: TGTGCCAGCTCACCTGGGACTAGCGGGAGGAAAGAGACCCAGTACTTC.

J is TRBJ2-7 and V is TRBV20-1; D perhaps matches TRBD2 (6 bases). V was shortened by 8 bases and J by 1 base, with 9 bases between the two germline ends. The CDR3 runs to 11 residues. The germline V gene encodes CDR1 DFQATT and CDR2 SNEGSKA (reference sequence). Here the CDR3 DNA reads TGCAGTATTGGAGGGTCCTACGAGCAGTACTTC. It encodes CSIGGSYEQYF.

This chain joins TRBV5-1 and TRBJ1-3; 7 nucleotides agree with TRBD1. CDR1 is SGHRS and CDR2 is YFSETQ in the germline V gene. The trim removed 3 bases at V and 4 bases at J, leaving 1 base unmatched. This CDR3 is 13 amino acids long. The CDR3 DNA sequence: TGCGCCAGCAGCTCGGGACAGGGAAACACCATATATTTT. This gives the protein CASSSGQGNTIYF.